The 2 T cell receptor beta chains in this list originate from one sample, sequenced in a study of blood T cell repertoires in COVID-19. Libraries were prepared by immunoSEQ multiplex PCR; TCRdb keeps only in-frame clonotypes and omits some of them. This sample has 200,000 to 300,000 clones, with approximately 84% found just once. The sequenced sample was peripheral blood. The receptors derive from a man in his fifties with acute or convalescent COVID-19.

This sequence joins TRBV27 and TRBJ2-1; D may be TRBD1 (6 bases). Per germline, CDR1 MNHEY and CDR2 SMNVEV (reference sequence). The CDR3 consists of 14 residues. Trimming took 8 bases from V and 9 from J, leaving 20 bases between them. CDR3 in amino acids: CASAEGDRDGEQFF. CDR3 in DNA: TGTGCCAGCGCTGAGGGGGATAGAGACGGTGAGCAGTTCTTC.

The chain carries TRBV25-1 and TRBJ2-7, with TRBD1 matching over 9 bases. V lost 6 bases, J lost 2 bases, and 8 bases stayed unmatched. CDR1 MGHDK and CDR2 SYGVNS come from the germline V gene. This CDR3 comprises 15 residues. The CDR3 sequence: CASRASGTGTYEQYF. The DNA of the CDR3 is TGTGCCAGCAGGGCTTCCGGGACAGGGACCTACGAGCAGTACTTC.